One sample yielded the 29 T cell receptor beta chains listed below, sequenced in a study of CD8+ T cells in alopecia areata. It was cDNA, reverse transcribed from extracted RNA, that served as the sequencing template. Libraries were prepared by immunoSEQ multiplex PCR; TCRdb keeps only in-frame clonotypes and omits some of them. The table shows about 290,000 clones, with 55% to 70% occurring only once. Treatment indicated: oral pan-JAK inhibitor, 5-10 mg twice daily. The material was CD4+ T cells sorted from blood, obtained at week 24, from a patient treated with tofacitinib. These receptors were taken from a human donor with alopecia areata.

This sequence joins TRBV7-9 and TRBJ2-1; D perhaps matches TRBD2 (5 bases). V was trimmed by 5 bases and J by 0 bases, leaving 11 bases between them. Germline V CDR1 and CDR2: SEHNR, FQNEAQ (reference sequence). The CDR3 loop spans 15 amino acids. CDR3 sequence reads: CASSISGDSYNEQFF. The CDR3 DNA reads as TGTGCCAGCAGCATCAGCGGAGACTCCTACAATGAGCAGTTCTTC.

This clone occurred a few times. The chain has TRBV2 and TRBJ2-3; no firm D call. The V gene's germline CDR1 is SNHLY and CDR2 FYNNEI. CDR3 size: 13 residues. V was trimmed by 4 bases and J by 2 bases, leaving 7 bases between them. The CDR3 here is CASSGAYTDTQYF. DNA of the CDR3: TGTGCCAGCAGTGGGGCCTACACAGATACGCAGTATTTT.

The V gene is TRBV27, the J gene TRBJ2-2; no reliable D call. Germline V gives CDR1 MNHEY, CDR2 SMNVEV (reference sequence). With 3 bases removed from V and 6 bases from J, the gap between germline ends came to 5 bases. The CDR3 contains 12 residues. The CDR3 sequence: CASSFIPGELFF. The CDR3 DNA reads as TGTGCCAGCAGTTTTATTCCCGGGGAGCTGTTTTTT.

This clone was picked up a small number of times. The chain employs TRBV6-1 and TRBJ2-7; 7 positions agree with TRBD1. CDR1 MNHNS and CDR2 SASEGT come from the germline V gene. V gave up 4 bases and J gave up 0 bases; unmatched junction bases: 9. CDR3 size: 16 residues. The CDR3 DNA follows: TGTGCCAGCAGTGCCGGACAGGTCCTGTACTCCTACGAGCAGTACTTC. Translation: CASSAGQVLYSYEQYF.

The chain carries TRBV4-1 and TRBJ2-3; TRBD1 is a possible D gene (6 bases). Germline V gene data show CDR1 as MGHRA and CDR2 as YSYEKL. The V end lost 3 bases, the J end lost 1 base, and 14 bases lay between the germline ends. This CDR3 comprises 16 residues. DNA for the CDR3: TGCGCCAGCAGCCATACCCAGGGGCCCGGCACAGATACGCAGTATTTT. This sequence encodes CASSHTQGPGTDTQYF.

This sequence joins TRBV4-1 and TRBJ2-1; 7 bases line up with TRBD1. V dropped 2 bases and J dropped 3; count of bases not matched to a gene: 4. This CDR3 region has 15 residues. CDR1 and CDR2 (germline): MGHRA, YSYEKL. DNA of the CDR3: TGCGCCAGCAGCCAAACCGACAGGGACTACAATGAGCAGTTCTTC. Protein: CASSQTDRDYNEQFF.

The rearrangement uses TRBV27 and TRBJ2-1; maybe TRBD1 (5 bases). Germline V CDR1 and CDR2: MNHEY, SMNVEV (reference sequence). Trimming stripped 0 bases from V and 3 bases from J, with 9 bases between. This CDR3 is 15 amino acids long. In DNA, the CDR3 is TGTGCCAGCAGTTTATCGGGCAGGGACTACAATGAGCAGTTCTTC. Translated: CASSLSGRDYNEQFF.

The table lists this clone with a few counts. This chain links TRBV2 with TRBJ1-6; unclear D gene. The V end was cut by 5 bases, the J end by 4 bases, with 9 bases between. The CDR3 consists of 14 residues. CDR1 and CDR2 (germline): SNHLY, FYNNEI. CDR3 DNA: TGTGCCAGCAGTCCAACGGTGTATAATTCACCCCTCCACTTT. Protein sequence: CASSPTVYNSPLHF.

Remarks on this clone: In the same sample, other DNA sequences code for this CDR3. V usage is TRBV7-2 and J usage is TRBJ2-3; TRBD2 might be the D (5 bases). The germline V gene encodes CDR1 SGHTA and CDR2 FQGNSA. The CDR3 spans 15 residues. V lost 1 base and J 1 base, leaving 9 bases between the germline ends. The CDR3, as DNA: TGTGCCAGCAGCTTAGTATCCGGGGGCACAGATACGCAGTATTTT. Translation gives CASSLVSGGTDTQYF.

This chain uses TRBV4-1 with TRBJ2-5, with D unresolved. V was pared by 8 bases and J by 0 bases, with 10 bases between. The V gene's germline CDR1 is MGHRA and CDR2 YSYEKL. The CDR3 runs to 13 residues. The CDR3 DNA reads TGCGCCAGCGGTCAGTCGTACCAAGAGACCCAGTACTTC. It is translated as CASGQSYQETQYF.

The CDR3 loop is CASSLSGTGNTEAFF. The CDR3 DNA reads as TGCGCCAGCAGCTTGTCCGGGACAGGGAACACTGAAGCTTTCTTT. The rearrangement links TRBV5-1 to TRBJ1-1; TRBD1 aligns across 8 bases. The CDR3 consists of 15 residues. From germline, CDR1 is SGHRS and CDR2 YFSETQ. V shed 1 base and J 1 base; nucleotides not matched to a gene: 3.

The chain links TRBV7-9 to TRBJ2-3, with TRBD2 matching over 13 bases. The CDR3 spans 16 residues. V lost 7 bases to trimming and J lost 4 bases; unmatched junction nucleotides: 8. Germline lookup yields CDR1 SEHNR and CDR2 FQNEAQ (reference sequence). CDR3 DNA sequence: TGTGCCAGCAACCCACTAGCGGGGGGGAACGCAGATACGCAGTATTTT. Protein sequence: CASNPLAGGNADTQYF. The full variable domain, completed using reference TRBV7-9 and TRBJ2-3, is DTGVSQNPRHKITKRGQNVTFRCDPISEHNRLYWYRQTLGQGPEFLTYFQNEAQLEKSRLLSDRFSAERPKGSFSTLEIQRTEQGDSAMYLCASNPLAGGNADTQYFGPGTRLTVL.

This clone showed up just once. The chain is built from TRBV5-6 and TRBJ2-3; the D gene is possibly TRBD2 (5 bases). Germline loops: CDR1 SGHDT, CDR2 YYEEEE. The CDR3 contains 12 residues. V was clipped by 4 bases and J by 6 bases, with 9 bases between them. The CDR3 DNA is TGTGCCAGCAGCCTCGGGGTCGATACGCAGTATTTT. Translated: CASSLGVDTQYF.

The genes are TRBV7-6 and TRBJ2-5; 9 bases map to TRBD1. The J segment lost 4 bases and the V segment lost 5 bases, leaving 8 bases of the junction unmatched. This CDR3 is built from 15 residues. From germline, CDR1 is SGHVS and CDR2 FNYEAQ. The CDR3 sequence is CASSQRTGAAETQYF. Written as DNA, the CDR3 is TGTGCCAGCAGCCAACGGACAGGGGCGGCAGAGACCCAGTACTTC.

This chain links TRBV5-1 with TRBJ2-1; the match to TRBD1 covers 11 bases. V lost 4 bases, J lost 6 bases, and 6 bases stayed unmatched. The CDR3 runs 15 residues. Germline CDR1 SGHRS, CDR2 YFSETQ. The CDR3 protein is CASSPGQGARNEQFF. The CDR3 DNA reads as TGCGCCAGCAGCCCCGGACAGGGGGCGCGCAATGAGCAGTTCTTC.

This clone was detected only once. V usage is TRBV4-1 and J usage is TRBJ1-2; D gene ambiguous. V lost 4 bases and J lost 4, with 16 bases in between. Germline V gene lookup returns CDR1 MGHRA and CDR2 YSYEKL. There are 15 residues in the CDR3. CDR3 residues: CASSRPTGFSYGYTF. CDR3 coding DNA: TGCGCCAGCAGCCGCCCCACCGGTTTCTCCTATGGCTACACCTTC.

This clone was detected only once. The gene calls are TRBV6-6 and TRBJ2-7, with TRBD1 identical over 7 bases. V shed 5 bases, J shed 0 bases, and the junction held 7 bases outside the gene matches. The CDR3 spans 15 residues. Germline assignment: CDR1 MNHNY and CDR2 SVGAGI (reference sequence). CDR3 amino acids: CASSPRQGNSYEQYF. CDR3 sequence (DNA): TGTGCCAGCAGTCCTCGACAGGGTAACTCCTACGAGCAGTACTTC.

V gene TRBV11-2 combines with J gene TRBJ1-2, with a tentative D call TRBD1 (6 bases). V was clipped by 5 bases and J by 10 bases, with 23 bases between them. This CDR3 region has 15 residues. Germline CDR1 is SGHAT and CDR2 is FQNNGV. In DNA form, the CDR3 reads TGTGCCAGCAGCCCGTCCCCAACAGGGAGAGTCGACTACACCTTC. This sequence encodes CASSPSPTGRVDYTF.

This clone was seen a few times. The genes are TRBV19 and TRBJ2-7; D remains unclear. Trimming removed 4 bases from V and 3 bases from J, with 13 bases in between. In germline, CDR1 is LNHDA, CDR2 SQIVND (reference sequence). CDR3 length: 14 amino acids. This CDR3 is CASSTPLTGYEQYF. CDR3 DNA: TGTGCCAGTAGTACCCCCCTAACGGGCTACGAGCAGTACTTC. The variable domain in full, completed from reference TRBV19 and TRBJ2-7, reads DGGITQSPKYLFRKEGQNVTLSCEQNLNHDAMYWYRQDPGQGLRLIYYSQIVNDFQKGDIAEGYSVSREKKESFPLTVTSAQKNPTAFYLCASSTPLTGYEQYFGPGTRLTVT.

The chain is built from TRBV19 and TRBJ1-1, with 7 bases aligning to TRBD1. V lost 7 bases, J lost 5 bases, and 7 bases stayed unmatched. CDR3 length: 13 residues. Germline V lookup: CDR1 LNHDA, CDR2 SQIVND (reference sequence). The CDR3 DNA reads TGTGCCAGTACCACGACAGGGATGACTGAAGCTTTCTTT. Translation: CASTTTGMTEAFF.

This clone came up once. This sequence joins TRBV30 and TRBJ1-3, with unresolved D. The CDR3 totals 12 residues. V was shortened by 1 base and J by 7 bases, with 8 bases between the two germline ends. The germline CDR1 and CDR2 sequences are GTSNPN and SVGIG (reference sequence). In DNA, the CDR3 is TGTGCCTGGAGTGCTACCCGGAACACCATATATTTT. Translation gives CAWSATRNTIYF.

In regard to this clone: The sample has other DNA sequences that encode this CDR3 too. The chain carries TRBV29-1 and TRBJ2-5; D unclear. CDR3 length equals 10 residues. Germline assignment: CDR1 SQVTM and CDR2 ANQGSEA. Trimming left V 3 bases short and J 5 bases short, with 4 bases between. This chain's CDR3 is CSVEGETQYF. The CDR3 nucleotides are TGCAGCGTTGAGGGGGAGACCCAGTACTTC.

This clone has a handful of counts. V gene TRBV5-6 combines with J gene TRBJ2-2, with 9 bases identical to TRBD1. V shed 0 bases and J 3 bases; nucleotides not matched to a gene: 0. This CDR3 region has 15 residues. The germline V gene encodes CDR1 SGHDT and CDR2 YYEEEE. As DNA, the CDR3 is TGTGCCAGCAGCTTGGGGGACAGGGACACCGGGGAGCTGTTTTTT. It is translated as CASSLGDRDTGELFF.

This sequence joins TRBV30 and TRBJ1-2; no reliable D call. Trimming cost V 0 bases and J 4 bases, with 9 bases left between them. CDR1 and CDR2 (germline): GTSNPN, SVGIG (reference sequence). CDR3 size: 13 residues. CDR3 bases: TGTGCCTGGAGTGTAAAGCCCCTCTATGGCTACACCTTC. Translated, it gives CAWSVKPLYGYTF.

This clone has just a few counts. The V and J genes are TRBV7-2 and TRBJ1-4; no reliable D call. The CDR3 is 13 residues long. Germline V lookup: CDR1 SGHTA, CDR2 FQGNSA. Trimming shortened V by 9 bases and J by 0 bases, and 8 bases separated the two germline ends. The chain's CDR3 is CASGGTTNEKLFF. Here the CDR3 DNA reads TGTGCCAGTGGAGGCACAACTAATGAAAAACTGTTTTTT.

This clone was seen a handful of times. V gene TRBV5-1 combines with J gene TRBJ2-4; D could derive from TRBD1 or TRBD2 (5 bases each). Trimming took off 3 bases at V and 8 bases at J, with 18 bases between the two ends. The CDR3 loop spans 15 amino acids. From germline, CDR1 is SGHRS and CDR2 YFSETQ. DNA for the CDR3: TGCGCCAGCAGCTCCGGGACGGGTTCAAGGGACATTCAGTACTTC. It codes for CASSSGTGSRDIQYF.

The chain recombines TRBV5-4 with TRBJ2-2; D is uncertain. There are 12 residues in the CDR3. V was trimmed by 1 base and J by 9 bases, leaving 7 bases between them. The germline CDR1 and CDR2 sequences are SGHNT and YYREEE (reference sequence). The CDR3 loop is CASSLYSRELFF. The CDR3 bases are TGTGCCAGCAGCTTGTATTCCAGGGAGCTGTTTTTT.

The chain uses TRBV30 and TRBJ2-7, with 7 bases lining up with TRBD2. V was clipped by 0 bases and J by 1 base; unmatched bases: 3. CDR1 and CDR2 from the germline V gene are GTSNPN and SVGIG (reference sequence). This CDR3 comprises 14 residues. The CDR3 loop reads CAWSVASGSYEQYF. CDR3 sequence (DNA): TGTGCCTGGAGTGTGGCTAGCGGTTCCTACGAGCAGTACTTC.

The chain couples TRBV30 to TRBJ2-1; D possibly corresponds to TRBD1 (6 bases). Germline CDR1 reads GTSNPN; CDR2 reads SVGIG (reference sequence). The CDR3 consists of 14 residues. The ends were cut back, 5 bases at V and 2 bases at J, with 13 bases in the middle. CDR3 sequence reads: CAWSRQATYNEQFF. The CDR3 nucleotides are TGTGCCTGGTCAAGACAGGCAACCTACAATGAGCAGTTCTTC.